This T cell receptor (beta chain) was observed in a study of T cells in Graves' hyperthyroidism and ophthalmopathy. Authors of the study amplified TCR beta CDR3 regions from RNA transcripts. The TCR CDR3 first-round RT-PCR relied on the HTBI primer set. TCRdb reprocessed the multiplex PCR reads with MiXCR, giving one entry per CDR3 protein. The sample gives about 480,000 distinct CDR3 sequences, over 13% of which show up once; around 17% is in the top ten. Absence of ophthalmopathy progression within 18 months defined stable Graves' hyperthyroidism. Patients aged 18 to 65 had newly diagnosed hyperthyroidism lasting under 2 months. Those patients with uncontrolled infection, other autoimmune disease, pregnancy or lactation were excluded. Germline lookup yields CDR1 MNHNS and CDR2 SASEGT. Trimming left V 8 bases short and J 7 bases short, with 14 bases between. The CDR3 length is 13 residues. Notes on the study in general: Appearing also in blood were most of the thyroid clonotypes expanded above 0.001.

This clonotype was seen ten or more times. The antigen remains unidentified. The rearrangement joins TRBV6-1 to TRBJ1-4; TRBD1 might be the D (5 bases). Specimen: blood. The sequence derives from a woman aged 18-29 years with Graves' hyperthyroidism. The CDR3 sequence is CASEGRVGEKLFF. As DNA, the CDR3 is TGTGCCAGCGAGGGCAGGGTCGGTGAAAAACTGTTTTTT.